The clone carrying this T cell receptor beta chain showed up just once. Its target is not known. Produced via immunoSEQ multiplex PCR; TCRdb's table is partial and in-frame only. The sample consists of 100,000 to 120,000 clones, 88% of them appearing once. This specimen comes from a study of T cell responses to AZD1222 COVID-19 vaccine. Study information: Investigators merged groups given second doses at roughly 4 or roughly 12 weeks.

Germline loops: CDR1 SGHRS, CDR2 YFSETQ. V was clipped by 0 bases and J by 6 bases, with 12 bases between them. This CDR3 spans 14 amino acids. Notes on the study in general: Donors were mostly white British, more females; clonal diversity possibly underestimated. Baseline serology detected seropositivity in only five to seven AZD1222 recipients. Epitopes outside B.1.351 and B.1.1.7 mutated regions reportedly drew nearly half of spike TCRs.

The source of this sequence is an adult in good health. J is TRBJ1-2 and V is TRBV5-1; D is perhaps TRBD1 (6 bases). Sequences were derived from peripheral blood, sampled on day 0 of AZD1222 vaccination. CDR3 sequence: CASSLASTGNGYTF. The CDR3 nucleotides are TGCGCCAGCAGCTTGGCCAGTACAGGGAATGGCTACACCTTC. The full variable domain, its missing parts supplied by reference TRBV5-1 and TRBJ1-2, is KAGVTQTPRYLIKTRGQQVTLSCSPISGHRSVSWYQQTPGQGLQFLFEYFSETQRNKGNFPGRFSGRQFSNSRSEMNVSTLELGDSALYLCASSLASTGNGYTFGSGTRLTVV.